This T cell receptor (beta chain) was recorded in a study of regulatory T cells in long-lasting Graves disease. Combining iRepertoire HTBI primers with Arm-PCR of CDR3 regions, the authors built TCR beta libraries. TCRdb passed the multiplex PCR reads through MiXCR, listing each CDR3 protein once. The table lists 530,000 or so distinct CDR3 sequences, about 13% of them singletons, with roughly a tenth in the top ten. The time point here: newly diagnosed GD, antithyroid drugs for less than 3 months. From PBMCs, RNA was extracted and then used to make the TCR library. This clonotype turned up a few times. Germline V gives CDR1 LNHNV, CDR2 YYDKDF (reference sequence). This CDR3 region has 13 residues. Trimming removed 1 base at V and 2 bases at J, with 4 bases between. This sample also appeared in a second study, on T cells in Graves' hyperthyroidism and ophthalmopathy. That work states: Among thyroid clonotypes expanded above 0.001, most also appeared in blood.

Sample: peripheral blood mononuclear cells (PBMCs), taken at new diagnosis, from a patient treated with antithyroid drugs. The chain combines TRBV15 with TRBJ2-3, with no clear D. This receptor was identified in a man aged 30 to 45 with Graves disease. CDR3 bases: TGTGCCACCAGCAGAGCCCTCACAGATACGCAGTATTTT. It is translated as CATSRALTDTQYF.